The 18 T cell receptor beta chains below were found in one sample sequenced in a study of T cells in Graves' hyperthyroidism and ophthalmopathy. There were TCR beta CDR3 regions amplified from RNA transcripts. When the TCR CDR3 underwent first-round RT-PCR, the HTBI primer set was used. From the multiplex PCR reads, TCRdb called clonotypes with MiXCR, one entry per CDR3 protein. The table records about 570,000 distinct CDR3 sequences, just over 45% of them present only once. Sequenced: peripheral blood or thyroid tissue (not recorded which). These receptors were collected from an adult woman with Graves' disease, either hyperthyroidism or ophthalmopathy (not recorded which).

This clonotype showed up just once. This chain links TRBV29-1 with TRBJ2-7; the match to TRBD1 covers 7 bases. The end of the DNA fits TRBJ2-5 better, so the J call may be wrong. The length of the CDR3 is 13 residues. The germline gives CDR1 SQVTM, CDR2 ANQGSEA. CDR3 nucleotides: TGCAGCGTTGTAGGGACAGCTAAAGAGACCCAGTACTTC. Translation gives CSVVGTAKETQYF.

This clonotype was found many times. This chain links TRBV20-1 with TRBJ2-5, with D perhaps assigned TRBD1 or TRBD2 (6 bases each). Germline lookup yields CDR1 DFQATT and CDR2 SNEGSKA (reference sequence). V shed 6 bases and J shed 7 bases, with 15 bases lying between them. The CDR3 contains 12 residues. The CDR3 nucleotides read TGCAGTGCCCGAAGGGGGGCAGGGACCCAGTACTTC. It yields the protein CSARRGAGTQYF.

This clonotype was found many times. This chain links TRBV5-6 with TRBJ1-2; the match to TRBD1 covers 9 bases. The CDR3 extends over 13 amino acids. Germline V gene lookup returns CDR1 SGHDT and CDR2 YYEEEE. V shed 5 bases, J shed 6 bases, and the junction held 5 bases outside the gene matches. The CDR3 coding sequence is TGTGCCAGCAGATGGGACAGGGAGCATGGCTACACCTTC. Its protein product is CASRWDREHGYTF. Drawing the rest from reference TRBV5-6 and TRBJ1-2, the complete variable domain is DAGVTQSPTHLIKTRGQQVTLRCSPKSGHDTVSWYQQALGQGPQFIFQYYEEEERQRGNFPDRFSGHQFPNYSSELNVNALLLGDSALYLCASRWDREHGYTFGSGTRLTVV.

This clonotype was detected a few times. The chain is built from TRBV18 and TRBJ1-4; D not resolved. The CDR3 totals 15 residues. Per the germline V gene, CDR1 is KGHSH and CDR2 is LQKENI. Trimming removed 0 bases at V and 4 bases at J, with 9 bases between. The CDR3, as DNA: TGTGCCAGCTCACCACCTTCGGACCGTAATGAAAAACTGTTTTTT. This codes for CASSPPSDRNEKLFF.

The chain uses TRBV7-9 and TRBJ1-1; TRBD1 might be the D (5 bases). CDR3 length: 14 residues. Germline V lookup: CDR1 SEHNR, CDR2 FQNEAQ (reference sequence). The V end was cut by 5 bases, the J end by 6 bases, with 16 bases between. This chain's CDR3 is CASSEKRGRAEAFF. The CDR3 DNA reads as TGTGCCAGCAGCGAAAAGCGGGGCAGAGCTGAAGCTTTCTTT.

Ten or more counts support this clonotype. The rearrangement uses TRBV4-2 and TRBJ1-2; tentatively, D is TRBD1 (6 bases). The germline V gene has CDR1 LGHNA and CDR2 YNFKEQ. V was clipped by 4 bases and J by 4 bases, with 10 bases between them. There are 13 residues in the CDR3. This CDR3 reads CASSRGLLYGYTF. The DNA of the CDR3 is TGTGCCAGCAGCCGGGGGCTCCTCTATGGCTACACCTTC.

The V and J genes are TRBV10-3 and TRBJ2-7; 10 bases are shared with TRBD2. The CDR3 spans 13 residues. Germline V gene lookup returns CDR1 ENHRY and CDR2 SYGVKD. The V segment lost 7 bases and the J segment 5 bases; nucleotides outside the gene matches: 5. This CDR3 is CAITPGLANEQYF. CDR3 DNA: TGTGCCATCACCCCGGGACTAGCGAACGAGCAGTACTTC.

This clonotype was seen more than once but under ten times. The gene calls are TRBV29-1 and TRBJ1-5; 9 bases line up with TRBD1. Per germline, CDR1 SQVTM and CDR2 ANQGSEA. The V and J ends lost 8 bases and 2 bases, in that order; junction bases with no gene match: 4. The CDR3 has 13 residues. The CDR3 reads CSTGQGRNQPQHF. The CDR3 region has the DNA TGCAGCACCGGACAGGGGCGCAATCAGCCCCAGCATTTT.

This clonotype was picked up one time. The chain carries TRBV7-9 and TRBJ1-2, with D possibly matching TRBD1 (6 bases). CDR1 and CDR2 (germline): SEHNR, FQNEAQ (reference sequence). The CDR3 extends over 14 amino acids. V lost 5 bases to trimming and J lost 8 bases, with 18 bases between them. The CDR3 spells CASSPNSGELGYTF. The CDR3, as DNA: TGTGCCAGCAGCCCCAACTCAGGGGAATTGGGCTACACCTTC.

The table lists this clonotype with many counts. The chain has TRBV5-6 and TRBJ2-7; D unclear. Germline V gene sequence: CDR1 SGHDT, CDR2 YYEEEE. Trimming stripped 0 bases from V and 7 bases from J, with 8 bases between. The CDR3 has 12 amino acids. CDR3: CASSLGLREQYF. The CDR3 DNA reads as TGTGCCAGCAGCTTGGGACTTAGGGAGCAGTACTTC.

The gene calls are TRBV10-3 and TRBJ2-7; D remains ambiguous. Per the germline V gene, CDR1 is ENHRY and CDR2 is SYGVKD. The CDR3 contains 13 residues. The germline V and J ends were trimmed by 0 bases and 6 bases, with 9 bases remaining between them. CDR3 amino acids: CAISESPQSEQYF. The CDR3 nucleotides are TGTGCCATCAGTGAGTCGCCCCAATCCGAGCAGTACTTC.

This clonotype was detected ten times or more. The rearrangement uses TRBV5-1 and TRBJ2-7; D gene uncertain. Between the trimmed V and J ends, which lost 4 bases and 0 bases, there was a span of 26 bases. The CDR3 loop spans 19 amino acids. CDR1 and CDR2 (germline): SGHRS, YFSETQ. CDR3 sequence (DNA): TGCGCCAGCAGCGGTGGCATCCACCTGGAATGGGCCTACTCCTACGAGCAGTACTTC. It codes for CASSGGIHLEWAYSYEQYF.

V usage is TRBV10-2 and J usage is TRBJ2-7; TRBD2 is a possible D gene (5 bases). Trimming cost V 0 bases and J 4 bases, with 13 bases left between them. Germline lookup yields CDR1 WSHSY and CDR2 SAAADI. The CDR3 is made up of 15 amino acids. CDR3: CASSESQAGVYEQYF. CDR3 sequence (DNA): TGCGCCAGCAGTGAGTCGCAGGCCGGGGTTTACGAGCAGTACTTC.

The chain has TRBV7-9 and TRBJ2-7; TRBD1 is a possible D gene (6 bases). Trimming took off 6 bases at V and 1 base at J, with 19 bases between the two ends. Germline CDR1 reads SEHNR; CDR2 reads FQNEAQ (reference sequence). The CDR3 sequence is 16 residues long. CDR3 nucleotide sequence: TGTGCCAGCAGTGAAATTGGGGACATTCGTTCCTACGAGCAGTACTTC. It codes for CASSEIGDIRSYEQYF. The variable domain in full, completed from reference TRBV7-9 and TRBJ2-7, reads DTGVSQNPRHKITKRGQNVTFRCDPISEHNRLYWYRQTLGQGPEFLTYFQNEAQLEKSRLLSDRFSAERPKGSFSTLEIQRTEQGDSAMYLCASSEIGDIRSYEQYFGPGTRLTVT.

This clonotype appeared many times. The chain's CDR3 is CASSLIFVQGLYEQYF. Written as DNA, the CDR3 is TGTGCCAGCAGCTTAATCTTCGTGCAGGGACTCTACGAGCAGTACTTC. The chain uses TRBV7-8 and TRBJ2-7; D is perhaps TRBD2 (6 bases). This CDR3 region has 16 residues. The V end was cut by 2 bases, the J end by 3 bases, with 17 bases between. In germline, CDR1 is SGHVS, CDR2 FQNEAQ.

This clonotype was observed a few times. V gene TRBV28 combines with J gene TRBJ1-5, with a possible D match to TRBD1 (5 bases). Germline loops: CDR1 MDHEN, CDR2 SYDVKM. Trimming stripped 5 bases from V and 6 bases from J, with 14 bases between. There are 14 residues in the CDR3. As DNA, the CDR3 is TGTGCCAGCAGTCCCTTCCAGGGAAGTCAGCCCCAGCATTTT. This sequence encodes CASSPFQGSQPQHF.

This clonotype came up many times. CDR3: CASSQNPTIRGDEQYF. The CDR3 DNA reads TGTGCCAGCAGCCAAAACCCTACAATAAGGGGGGACGAGCAGTACTTC. V usage is TRBV3-1 and J usage is TRBJ2-7, with D possibly being TRBD1 or TRBD2 (6 bases each). Germline V gives CDR1 LGHDT, CDR2 YNNKEL (reference sequence). The CDR3 is 16 residues long. V lost 2 bases to trimming and J lost 5 bases, with 19 bases between them.

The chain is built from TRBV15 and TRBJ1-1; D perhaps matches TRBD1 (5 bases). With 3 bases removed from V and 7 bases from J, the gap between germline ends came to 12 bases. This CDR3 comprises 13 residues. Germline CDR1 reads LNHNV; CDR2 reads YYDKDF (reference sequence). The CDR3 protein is CATSSFRDGEAFF. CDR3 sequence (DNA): TGTGCCACCAGCAGTTTCAGGGATGGTGAAGCTTTCTTT.